This T cell receptor (beta chain) derives from a study of T cells after yellow fever vaccination. This clonotype showed up just a few times. Germline values: CDR1 SGHDN, CDR2 FVKESK. This CDR3 is 14 amino acids long. V dropped 0 bases and J dropped 9 bases, with 14 bases sitting between them. A single record per CDR3 protein comes from TCRdb applying MiXCR to the 5' RACE reads. This table holds 280,000 or so distinct CDR3 sequences, approximately 10% found once. The sample consisted of CD4+ T cells sorted from PBMCs, taken 5 days after the yellow fever booster vaccination. The origin of this receptor is a man between 18 and 35 years old who received the YFV17D yellow fever vaccine. The V gene is TRBV14, the J gene TRBJ2-5, with D uncertain. CDR3: CASSQDIYRVAQYF. The DNA of the CDR3 is TGTGCCAGCAGCCAAGATATATACCGGGTTGCCCAGTACTTC. Full variable domain (remainder filled in from reference TRBV14 and TRBJ2-5): EAGVTQFPSHSVIEKGQTVTLRCDPISGHDNLYWYRRVMGKEIKFLLHFVKESKQDESGMPNNRFLAERTGGTYSTLKVQPAELEDSGVYFCASSQDIYRVAQYFGPGTRLLVL.